These 19 T cell receptor beta chains were sequenced from one sample in a study of OX40 agonist ivuxolimab in advanced cancers. Sequencing was performed with immunoSEQ multiplex PCR; in TCRdb, only in-frame clones are kept and a portion is missing. Here the sample spans around 58,000 clones, more than 70% being singletons. The specimen comprised CD4+ or CD8+ T cells sorted from blood, sampled in a trial of the OX40 agonist ivuxolimab. The receptors stem from an adult with an advanced solid tumor such as melanoma, head and neck, liver or kidney cancer.

V is TRBV5-3 and J is TRBJ2-2; TRBD1 aligns across 7 bases. Being an ORF, TRBV5-3 has a function that is uncertain. The junction had 5 bases not matched to a gene; V was cut back by 3 bases and J by 0 bases. The CDR3 has 16 residues. This CDR3 is CARSSTTGTNTGELFF. The CDR3 DNA is TGTGCCAGAAGCTCCACGACAGGGACGAACACCGGGGAGCTGTTTTTT.

The rearrangement joins TRBV18 to TRBJ2-2; tentatively, D is TRBD1 (5 bases). In germline, CDR1 is KGHSH, CDR2 LQKENI. V was trimmed by 0 bases and J by 6 bases, leaving 8 bases between them. CDR3 length: 14 residues. The CDR3 spells CASSPPARAGELFF. CDR3 DNA sequence: TGTGCCAGCTCACCACCAGCCAGGGCCGGGGAGCTGTTTTTT.

In this sample, this clone turned up once. V and J are TRBV2 and TRBJ1-1; no reliable D call. The V end was cut by 3 bases, the J end by 4 bases, with 9 bases between. The CDR3 totals 13 residues. Germline V gene lookup returns CDR1 SNHLY and CDR2 FYNNEI. The CDR3 bases are TGTGCCAGCAGTGAGAGGCATGGCACTGAAGCTTTCTTT. Protein: CASSERHGTEAFF.

For the CDR3, the DNA is TGTGCCAGCAGCTTGAGGGTGTTTGTGGAGACCCAGTACTTC. This gives the protein CASSLRVFVETQYF. The chain combines TRBV11-3 with TRBJ2-5, with D tentatively TRBD2 (5 bases). Between the trimmed V and J ends, which lost 3 bases and 5 bases, there was a span of 13 bases. The CDR3 has 14 residues. CDR1 and CDR2 (germline): SGHNT, YENEEA.

V is TRBV7-8 and J is TRBJ2-3; D may be TRBD2 (6 bases). Germline V gene sequence: CDR1 SGHVS, CDR2 FQNEAQ. V lost 8 bases and J lost 1, with 10 bases in between. This CDR3 is 13 amino acids long. CDR3 bases: TGTGCCAGCGCATCGGGGGGCACAGATACGCAGTATTTT. Translation gives CASASGGTDTQYF.

CDR3 amino acids: CASSASDRDGYNEQFF. CDR3 sequence (DNA): TGTGCCAGCAGCGCGTCTGATCGGGATGGCTACAATGAGCAGTTCTTC. This chain joins TRBV5-4 and TRBJ2-1, with a tentative D call TRBD2 (5 bases). The V and J ends lost 4 bases and 3 bases respectively, with 17 bases between them. Germline CDR1 is SGHNT and CDR2 is YYREEE (reference sequence). CDR3 length: 16 residues.

This clone was seen only once. The gene calls are TRBV2 and TRBJ1-6, with TRBD1 identical over 8 bases. The CDR3 spans 15 residues. Germline V gives CDR1 SNHLY, CDR2 FYNNEI. With V trimmed by 6 bases and J by 4 bases, 5 bases remained unmatched. CDR3 sequence reads: CASRERTGYNSPLHF. CDR3 DNA: TGTGCCAGCAGGGAAAGGACAGGGTATAATTCACCCCTCCACTTT.

V is TRBV19 and J is TRBJ1-1; no clear D. This CDR3 spans 12 amino acids. Germline values: CDR1 LNHDA, CDR2 SQIVND (reference sequence). V lost 6 bases, J lost 0 bases, and 5 bases lay in between. The CDR3 nucleotides read TGTGCCAGTAGCTTTGTGAACACTGAAGCTTTCTTT. Its protein is CASSFVNTEAFF.

The chain has TRBV7-9 and TRBJ2-5, with D maybe TRBD1 (7 bases). The CDR3 sequence is 13 residues long. The germline CDR1 and CDR2 sequences are SEHNR and FQNEAQ (reference sequence). Trimming shortened V by 5 bases and J by 5 bases, and 12 bases separated the two germline ends. The CDR3 nucleotides are TGTGCCAGCAGCCGGGACAGCGGGGAGACCCAGTACTTC. Amino acids: CASSRDSGETQYF.

The V call is TRBV4-1, the J call TRBJ2-7; D not resolved. The CDR3 covers 14 residues. Germline-derived CDR1 and CDR2 are MGHRA and YSYEKL. Trimming cost V 0 bases and J 0 bases, with 6 bases left between them. The CDR3 region is CASSQESLSYEQYF. For the CDR3, the DNA is TGCGCCAGCAGCCAAGAAAGCCTCTCCTACGAGCAGTACTTC.

The rearrangement joins TRBV14 to TRBJ2-7; possible D gene TRBD1, 5 bases. Germline V gene data show CDR1 as SGHDN and CDR2 as FVKESK. The germline V and J ends were trimmed by 2 bases and 6 bases, with 11 bases remaining between them. The CDR3 is made up of 13 amino acids. The CDR3 reads CASSQFAQGEQYF. The CDR3 bases are TGTGCCAGCAGCCAATTCGCCCAGGGCGAGCAGTACTTC.

The CDR3 region is CASSIKHRGPETQYF. The CDR3 nucleotides are TGTGCCAGTAGTATTAAACACAGGGGCCCAGAGACCCAGTACTTC. This rearrangement joins TRBV19 to TRBJ2-5, with 7 bases fitting TRBD1. Trimming removed 3 bases from V and 4 bases from J; junction bases left unmatched: 8. This CDR3 spans 15 amino acids. Germline CDR1 and CDR2: LNHDA and SQIVND (reference sequence).

This clone was picked up a small number of times. The chain has TRBV28 and TRBJ2-7; 9 bases fit TRBD1. The CDR3 is made up of 13 amino acids. The germline gives CDR1 MDHEN, CDR2 SYDVKM. The trim removed 6 bases at V and 6 bases at J, leaving 6 bases unmatched. The CDR3 DNA sequence: TGTGCCAGCAGAAACACGGGACAGGGCGAGCAGTACTTC. Translation: CASRNTGQGEQYF.

A word on this clone: The identical CDR3 is also encoded by other nucleotide sequences in the sample. The CDR3 DNA is TGTGCCAGCAGCGTTGACCACACAGATACGCAGTATTTT. As protein: CASSVDHTDTQYF. V is TRBV9 and J is TRBJ2-3, with D unresolved. CDR1 is SGDLS, CDR2 YYNGEE, per germline. The CDR3 is 13 residues long. Trimming shortened V by 2 bases and J by 2 bases, and 6 bases separated the two germline ends.

Turning to this clone: Relative to the germline gene, one junction end is altered; a read error may explain this. Other DNA sequences within the sample encode an identical CDR3. The chain carries TRBV5-1 and TRBJ1-5; D remains ambiguous. Germline V gene data show CDR1 as SGHRS and CDR2 as YFSETQ. CDR3 size: 14 residues. The CDR3 coding sequence is TGTGCCAGCAGCTTGGTTGGCGGGAATCAGCCCCAGCATTTT. Translating it yields CASSLVGGNQPQHF.

The chain joins TRBV7-8 to TRBJ1-1, with 12 bases identical to TRBD1. CDR1 is SGHVS and CDR2 is FQNEAQ in the germline V gene. V was clipped by 0 bases and J by 3 bases; unmatched bases: 5. This CDR3 has 17 residues. The CDR3 DNA reads as TGTGCCAGCAGCTTAGCGCCTTGGGACAGGGGGCACACTGAAGCTTTCTTT. Translated: CASSLAPWDRGHTEAFF.

The chain uses TRBV2 and TRBJ2-7, with D perhaps given as TRBD1 or TRBD2 (6 bases each). CDR1 is SNHLY and CDR2 is FYNNEI in the germline V gene. The CDR3 covers 12 residues. The germline V and J ends were trimmed by 6 bases and 3 bases, with 9 bases remaining between them. The CDR3 coding sequence is TGTGCCAGCAGAGGGGGGCTCTACGAGCAGTACTTC. Encoded protein: CASRGGLYEQYF.

This clone has a single count. The chain uses TRBV7-9 and TRBJ1-2, with 9 bases aligning to TRBD1. This CDR3 has 16 residues. With 5 bases clipped from V and 7 bases from J, the junction kept 14 bases outside the gene matches. Looked up from germline, CDR1 is SEHNR and CDR2 is FQNEAQ (reference sequence). The CDR3 nucleotides read TGTGCCAGCAGCCAGGGACAGGGTTCGCTAACTGGTGGCTACACCTTC. It encodes CASSQGQGSLTGGYTF.

This chain uses TRBV10-3 with TRBJ1-1; D is unresolved. The CDR3 covers 13 residues. The V end lost 0 bases, the J end lost 0 bases, and 2 bases lay between the germline ends. Germline CDR1 ENHRY, CDR2 SYGVKD. CDR3 nucleotide sequence: TGTGCCATCAGTGAGTCGGTGAACACTGAAGCTTTCTTT. Translated: CAISESVNTEAFF.